This paragraph covers one TCR beta chain sequence. Its antigen is as yet unknown. Mismatch repair deficiency was confirmed in all patients, by PCR or immunohistochemistry. Germline V gene sequence: CDR1 MDHEN, CDR2 SYDVKM. The CDR3 has 15 residues. Unmatched junction bases numbered 12, after V lost 10 bases and J lost 2 bases. Repertoires were generated with immunoSEQ multiplex PCR, while TCRdb's copy carries only in-frame clones and drops some. The data hold some 120,000 clones, with around 83% observed a single time. The data derive from a study of PD-1 blockade in mismatch repair-deficient tumors. Study observations and caveats: After pembrolizumab, tumor-resident clones rose rapidly, then generally contracted before radiologic responses.

The sequence was collected from an adult with mismatch repair-deficient cancer. The rearrangement links TRBV28 to TRBJ2-7; 9 bases agree with TRBD2. Material: peripheral blood, obtained 44 weeks after starting pembrolizumab. The CDR3 loop reads CAIRTSSGSTYEQYF. The DNA for the CDR3 is TGTGCCATCCGGACAAGTAGCGGGAGCACCTACGAGCAGTACTTC.